This T cell receptor (beta chain) derives from a study of OX40 agonist ivuxolimab in advanced cancers. Background on the study: In three patients, partial responses were observed, one with hepatocellular carcinoma and two with cutaneous melanoma. Study-level points and caveats: Low levels of normalized T-cell clonal expansion also appeared in some nonresponders. Doses of 0.1 to 3.0 mg/kg were accompanied by clonal expansion of CD4+ and CD8+ blood T cells by week 6. On average, a greater number of expanded clones characterised CD8+ T cells relative to CD4+.

As regards this clone: What it binds is unknown.

The method was immunoSEQ multiplex PCR; TCRdb's version includes in-frame clones alone and lacks a portion of them. The sample lists 65,000 to 95,000 clones, around four fifths occurring once. The sequence was obtained from an adult with an advanced solid tumor such as melanoma, head and neck, liver or kidney cancer. Sequenced here: CD4+ or CD8+ T cells sorted from blood, sampled in a trial of the OX40 agonist ivuxolimab.

In DNA form, the CDR3 reads TGTGCCAGCAGTGGGCGACAGGGGGTTTCCTCTGGGGCCAACGTCCTGACTTTC. It translates to CASSGRQGVSSGANVLTF. J is TRBJ2-6 and V is TRBV28; 9 nucleotides align to TRBD1. This CDR3 has 18 amino acids. Germline V gene data show CDR1 as MDHEN and CDR2 as SYDVKM. Trimming removed 5 bases from V and 0 bases from J; junction bases left unmatched: 8.